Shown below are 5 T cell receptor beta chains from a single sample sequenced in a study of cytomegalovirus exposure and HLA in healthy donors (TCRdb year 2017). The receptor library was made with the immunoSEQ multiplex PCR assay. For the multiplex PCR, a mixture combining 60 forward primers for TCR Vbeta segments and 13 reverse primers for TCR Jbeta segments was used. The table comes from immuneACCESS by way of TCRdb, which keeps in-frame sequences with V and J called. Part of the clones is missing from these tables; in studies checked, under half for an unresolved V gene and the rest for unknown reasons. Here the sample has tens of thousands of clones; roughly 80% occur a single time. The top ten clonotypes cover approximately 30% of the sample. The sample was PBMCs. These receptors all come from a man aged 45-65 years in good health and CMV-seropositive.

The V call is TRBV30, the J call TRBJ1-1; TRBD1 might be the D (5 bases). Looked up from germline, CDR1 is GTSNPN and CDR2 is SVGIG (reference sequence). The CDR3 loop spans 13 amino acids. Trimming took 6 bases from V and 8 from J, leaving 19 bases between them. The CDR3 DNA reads TGTGCCTGTCGCCGAGGAGCCCAGGGAGAAGCTTTCTTT. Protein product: CACRRGAQGEAFF.

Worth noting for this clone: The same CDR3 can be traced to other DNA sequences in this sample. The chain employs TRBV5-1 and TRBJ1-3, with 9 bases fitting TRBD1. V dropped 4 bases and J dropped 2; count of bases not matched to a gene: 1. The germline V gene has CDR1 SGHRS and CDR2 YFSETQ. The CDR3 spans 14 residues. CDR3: CASSRQGAGNTIYF. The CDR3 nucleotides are TGCGCCAGCAGCCGACAGGGGGCTGGAAACACCATATATTTT. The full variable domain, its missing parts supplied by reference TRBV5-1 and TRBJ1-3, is KAGVTQTPRYLIKTRGQQVTLSCSPISGHRSVSWYQQTPGQGLQFLFEYFSETQRNKGNFPGRFSGRQFSNSRSEMNVSTLELGDSALYLCASSRQGAGNTIYFGEGSWLTVV.

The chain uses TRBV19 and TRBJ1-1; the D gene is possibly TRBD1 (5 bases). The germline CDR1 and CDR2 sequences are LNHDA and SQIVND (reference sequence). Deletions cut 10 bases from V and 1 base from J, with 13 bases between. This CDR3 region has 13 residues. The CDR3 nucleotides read TGTGCCATCACTTCGGGGGGGAACACTGAAGCTTTCTTT. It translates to CAITSGGNTEAFF.

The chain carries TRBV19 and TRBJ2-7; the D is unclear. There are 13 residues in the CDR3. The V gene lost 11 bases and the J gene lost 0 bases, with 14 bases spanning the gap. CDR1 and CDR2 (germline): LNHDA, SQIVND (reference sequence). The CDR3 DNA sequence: TGTGCCTCGAGTGCCGGTAACTCCTACGAGCAGTACTTC. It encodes CASSAGNSYEQYF.

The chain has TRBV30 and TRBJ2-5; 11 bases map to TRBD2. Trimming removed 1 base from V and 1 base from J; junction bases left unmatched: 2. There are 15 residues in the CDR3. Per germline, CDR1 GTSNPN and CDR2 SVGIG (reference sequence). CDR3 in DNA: TGTGCCTGGAGTGAGGGACTAGCGGTCCAAGAGACCCAGTACTTC. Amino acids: CAWSEGLAVQETQYF.